The 9 T cell receptor beta chains reported below all come from one sample, sequenced in a study of blood T cell repertoires in COVID-19. Clones were sequenced by immunoSEQ multiplex PCR, and TCRdb holds only the in-frame ones, with some missing. In the table there are about 220,000 clones, around 75% of which are singletons. The specimen sequenced was peripheral blood. The receptors shown here come from a human donor in a cohort sampled during active COVID-19.

The chain is built from TRBV6-1 and TRBJ1-1; D gene uncertain. The CDR3 has 14 amino acids. Trimming left V 3 bases short and J 3 bases short, with 11 bases between. Germline CDR1 reads MNHNS; CDR2 reads SASEGT. The CDR3, as DNA: TGTGCCAGCAGTGAGAGTGGGCACTACACTGAAGCTTTCTTT. This encodes CASSESGHYTEAFF.

This clone has just one count. This chain connects TRBV2 to TRBJ2-1; tentative D call: TRBD2 (5 bases). CDR1 and CDR2 from the germline V gene are SNHLY and FYNNEI. Trimming cost V 7 bases and J 6 bases, with 22 bases left between them. The CDR3 is made up of 16 amino acids. The CDR3 spells CASTGEGRLPSNEQFF. The CDR3 DNA sequence: TGTGCCAGCACTGGCGAGGGCCGTCTCCCTTCCAATGAGCAGTTCTTC.

This rearrangement joins TRBV5-1 to TRBJ2-2; TRBD2 matches 14 bases. The CDR3 is 17 amino acids. Germline V gene sequence: CDR1 SGHRS, CDR2 YFSETQ. Trimming removed 4 bases from V and 7 bases from J; junction bases left unmatched: 9. The CDR3 coding sequence is TGCGCCAGCAGCCAGGGACTAGCGGGAGACGTGGTCGGGGAGCTGTTTTTT. Protein: CASSQGLAGDVVGELFF.

This clone was seen a few times. The V gene is TRBV4-3, the J gene TRBJ1-6; 10 nucleotides match TRBD1. The germline V gene has CDR1 LGHNA and CDR2 YSLEER. Germline trimming cut 3 bases from V and 6 bases from J; bases unmatched to any gene: 8. The CDR3 contains 17 residues. The CDR3: CASSQAGQGSTNSPLHF. DNA for the CDR3: TGCGCCAGCAGCCAGGCGGGACAGGGGTCTACTAATTCACCCCTCCACTTT.

V usage is TRBV6-4 and J usage is TRBJ2-5; TRBD2 matches at 13 bases. Germline CDR1 is MRHNA and CDR2 is SNTAGT. V shed 2 bases, J shed 6 bases, and the junction held 9 bases outside the gene matches. The CDR3 runs 17 residues. In nucleotides, the CDR3 is TGTGCCAGCAGTGACCCTACTAGCGGGAGGGTTTTAAAGACCCAGTACTTC. Protein sequence: CASSDPTSGRVLKTQYF.

The genes are TRBV27 and TRBJ2-7; a weak D match, TRBD2 (6 bases). The V gene lost 6 bases and the J gene lost 2 bases, with 26 bases spanning the gap. The CDR3 covers 18 residues. Germline V gene lookup returns CDR1 MNHEY and CDR2 SMNVEV (reference sequence). In nucleotides, the CDR3 is TGTGCCAGCAGAAAGAAACCCCGGGAGAGCTCCCTTACCTACGAGCAGTACTTC. This gives the protein CASRKKPRESSLTYEQYF.

The J gene is TRBJ2-2, the V gene TRBV29-1; tentative D call: TRBD2 (5 bases). This CDR3 spans 14 amino acids. Germline lookup yields CDR1 SQVTM and CDR2 ANQGSEA. The V end was cut by 0 bases, the J end by 4 bases, with 9 bases between. The chain's CDR3 is CSVEEGAGTGELFF. The CDR3 bases are TGCAGCGTTGAAGAGGGCGCGGGCACCGGGGAGCTGTTTTTT.

This chain links TRBV6-2 or TRBV6-3 with TRBJ1-5; D is undetermined. CDR1 and CDR2 (germline): MNHEY, SVGEGT. The CDR3 totals 16 residues. Trimming shortened V by 2 bases and J by 6 bases, and 17 bases separated the two germline ends. CDR3 loop: CASSYQVARLGQPQHF. The CDR3 bases are TGTGCCAGCAGTTACCAGGTCGCCAGGCTGGGTCAGCCCCAGCATTTT.

The genes are TRBV18 and TRBJ2-7; the D gene is possibly TRBD2 (6 bases). The CDR3 loop spans 13 amino acids. Trimming took 0 bases from V and 3 from J, leaving 6 bases between them. Germline CDR1 reads KGHSH; CDR2 reads LQKENI. CDR3 DNA: TGTGCCAGCTCACCACCGGGAGGCTACGAGCAGTACTTC. Protein: CASSPPGGYEQYF.